This T cell receptor (beta chain) stems from a study of cytomegalovirus exposure and HLA in healthy donors. A multiplex PCR was run with 60 Vbeta primers and 13 Jbeta primers. Using immunoSEQ multiplex PCR, the repertoire was profiled, and TCRdb retains in-frame clones only, with some absent. The repertoire holds fewer than 150,000 clones, with roughly 80% as singletons. The CDR3 extends over 14 amino acids. The V end was cut by 3 bases, the J end by 2 bases, with 11 bases between. CDR1 is MGHDK, CDR2 SYGVNS, per germline. V gene TRBV25-1 combines with J gene TRBJ2-7, with D maybe TRBD2 (6 bases). This sequence was found in a woman aged 45 to 65 in good health and CMV-seronegative. The sequencing sample was made of PBMCs. The chain's CDR3 is CASSDGTDTYEQYF. In DNA, the CDR3 is TGTGCCAGCAGTGATGGGACTGACACCTACGAGCAGTACTTC.